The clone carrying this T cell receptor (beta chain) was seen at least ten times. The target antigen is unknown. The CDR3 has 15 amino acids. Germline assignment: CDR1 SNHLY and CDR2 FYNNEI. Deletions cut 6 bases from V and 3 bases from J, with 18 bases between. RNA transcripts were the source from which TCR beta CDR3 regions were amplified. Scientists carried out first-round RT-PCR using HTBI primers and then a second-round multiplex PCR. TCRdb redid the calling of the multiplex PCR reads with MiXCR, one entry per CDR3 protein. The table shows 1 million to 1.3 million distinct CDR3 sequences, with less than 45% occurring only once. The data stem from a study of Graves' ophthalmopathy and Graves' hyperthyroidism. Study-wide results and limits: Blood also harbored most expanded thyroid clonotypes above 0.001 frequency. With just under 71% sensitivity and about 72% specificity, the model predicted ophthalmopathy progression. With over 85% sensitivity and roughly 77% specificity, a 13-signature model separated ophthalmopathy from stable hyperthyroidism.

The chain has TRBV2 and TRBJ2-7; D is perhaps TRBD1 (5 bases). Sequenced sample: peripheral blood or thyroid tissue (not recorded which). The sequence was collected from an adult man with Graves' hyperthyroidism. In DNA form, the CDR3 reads TGTGCCAGCAGAGTCTCAGGGAAGTCCCTCTACGAGCAGTACTTC. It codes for CASRVSGKSLYEQYF. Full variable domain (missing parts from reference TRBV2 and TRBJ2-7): EPEVTQTPSHQVTQMGQEVILRCVPISNHLYFYWYRQILGQKVEFLVSFYNNEISEKSEIFDDQFSVERPDGSNFTLKIRSTKLEDSAMYFCASRVSGKSLYEQYFGPGTRLTVT.